The 15 T cell receptor beta chains reported below all come from one sample, sequenced in a study of blood T cells in healthy people across ages. Primed by a sample-barcoded 5' primer and a J-beta primer mix, a second PCR proceeded for roughly 6 to 12 cycles. TCRdb passed the 5' RACE reads through MiXCR, listing each CDR3 protein once. The sample lists around 940,000 distinct CDR3 sequences, roughly half occurring once. Sequencing used blood. Receptor source: a woman aged 55-69 years in good health.

About this clonotype: An end of the junction differs from the germline gene, which may be a read error. V is TRBV2 and J is TRBJ2-7; D possibly corresponds to TRBD1 (6 bases). Germline CDR1 reads SNHLY; CDR2 reads FYNNEI. This CDR3 spans 15 amino acids. The CDR3 sequence: CASRVPGHLSYEQYF. CDR3 bases: TGTGCTAGCAGGGTACCGGGACACCTTTCCTACGAGCAGTACTTC.

Note on this clonotype: A read error may be the cause here, since a much bigger clone is one base away. V and J are TRBV20-1 and TRBJ2-1; no firm D call. Gene TRBJ2-7 matches the end of the DNA better, so the J call may be wrong. CDR1 DFQATT and CDR2 SNEGSKA come from the germline V gene (reference sequence). There are 12 residues in the CDR3. CDR3 loop: CSARESLREQYF. In DNA form, the CDR3 reads TGCAGTGCTAGAGAAAGTTTGCGGGAGCAGTACTTC.

This rearrangement joins TRBV20-1 to TRBJ1-1, with no clear D. Per the germline V gene, CDR1 is DFQATT and CDR2 is SNEGSKA (reference sequence). Between the trimmed V and J ends, which lost 5 bases and 5 bases, there was a span of 9 bases. The CDR3 length is 11 residues. The CDR3 DNA is TGCAGTGCTCACCCACGAACTGAAGCTTTCTTT. Translated: CSAHPRTEAFF.

The rearrangement joins TRBV11-2 to TRBJ2-1; 10 positions match TRBD2. CDR3 length: 18 residues. CDR1 SGHAT and CDR2 FQNNGV come from the germline V gene. The V gene end was trimmed by 1 base and the J gene end by 7 bases; junction bases not matched to a gene: 13. CDR3 sequence reads: CASSLALPPLAGVNEQFF. The CDR3 nucleotides read TGTGCCAGCAGCTTAGCCCTTCCCCCCCTAGCGGGAGTTAATGAGCAGTTCTTC.

This clonotype was observed a few times. Being one base from a much bigger clone, this may be a read error. The V gene is TRBV20-1, the J gene TRBJ2-7, with 8 positions matching TRBD2. V shed 6 bases and J 7 bases; nucleotides not matched to a gene: 17. CDR1 and CDR2 from the germline V gene are DFQATT and SNEGSKA (reference sequence). This CDR3 has 15 amino acids. Written as DNA, the CDR3 is TGCAGTGCAAAGAGAGGCGAGCGGGAGCAGGATGAGCAGTACTTC. Its translation: CSAKRGEREQDEQYF.

This rearrangement joins TRBV28 to TRBJ2-7, with TRBD1 as a possible D gene (6 bases). CDR1 is MDHEN, CDR2 SYDVKM, per germline. This CDR3 has 18 amino acids. Deletions cut 3 bases from V and 1 base from J, with 22 bases between. The CDR3 bases are TGTGCCAGCAGTTTTGTCCAGGGGCGAGTCCCATTATCCTACGAGCAGTACTTC. Translation gives CASSFVQGRVPLSYEQYF.

V is TRBV18 and J is TRBJ2-4, with D uncertain. Trimming pared 0 bases from V and 6 bases from J, leaving 12 bases between. In germline, CDR1 is KGHSH, CDR2 LQKENI. CDR3 length: 15 amino acids. The CDR3 DNA follows: TGTGCCAGCTCACCACCGAATAGTTTGGTAAACATTCAGTACTTC. Amino acid sequence: CASSPPNSLVNIQYF. Full variable domain (outside the CDR3, taken from reference TRBV18 and TRBJ2-4): NAGVMQNPRHLVRRRGQEARLRCSPMKGHSHVYWYRQLPEEGLKFMVYLQKENIIDESGMPKERFSAEFPKEGPSILRIQQVVRGDSAAYFCASSPPNSLVNIQYFGAGTRLSVL.

This clonotype was seen only once. V usage is TRBV11-2 and J usage is TRBJ2-4; TRBD1 might be the D (5 bases). The germline V and J ends were trimmed by 3 bases and 2 bases, with 11 bases remaining between them. CDR1 and CDR2 from the germline V gene are SGHAT and FQNNGV. There are 15 residues in the CDR3. The CDR3 region is CASSFNRMTKNIQYF. In nucleotides, the CDR3 is TGTGCCAGCAGCTTTAACAGGATGACCAAAAACATTCAGTACTTC.

The chain recombines TRBV18 with TRBJ1-1; D is uncertain. Between the trimmed V and J ends, which lost 4 bases and 7 bases, there was a span of 10 bases. Per germline, CDR1 KGHSH and CDR2 LQKENI. The CDR3 is 12 residues long. The CDR3 DNA follows: TGTGCCAGCTCACGACCCATGGGTGAAGCTTTCTTT. Translated: CASSRPMGEAFF. Full variable domain (missing parts from reference TRBV18 and TRBJ1-1): NAGVMQNPRHLVRRRGQEARLRCSPMKGHSHVYWYRQLPEEGLKFMVYLQKENIIDESGMPKERFSAEFPKEGPSILRIQQVVRGDSAAYFCASSRPMGEAFFGQGTRLTVV.

This clonotype was seen only a few times. The genes are TRBV3-1 and TRBJ2-5, with TRBD2 as a possible D gene (6 bases). CDR3 length: 14 residues. Germline CDR1 reads LGHDT; CDR2 reads YNNKEL (reference sequence). V lost 0 bases and J lost 7, with 12 bases in between. The DNA for the CDR3 is TGTGCCAGCAGCCAAGATACCGGGAGAAGGACCCAGTACTTC. Translating it yields CASSQDTGRRTQYF.

The table lists this clonotype with a few counts. The chain employs TRBV7-2 and TRBJ2-3; TRBD2 agrees at 10 bases. The CDR3 length is 15 residues. V lost 2 bases and J lost 4; bases outside the gene matches: 3. In germline, CDR1 is SGHTA, CDR2 FQGNSA. The CDR3 bases are TGTGCCAGCAGCTTAAACCTAGCGGGAGCAGATACGCAGTATTTT. Protein: CASSLNLAGADTQYF.

The J gene is TRBJ2-1, the V gene TRBV4-3, with D uncertain. CDR1 is LGHNA, CDR2 YSLEER, per germline. V gave up 0 bases and J gave up 8 bases, with 11 bases separating them. This CDR3 comprises 14 residues. CDR3 sequence (DNA): TGCGCCAGCAGCCAAGATGCTAGTCTCGATGAGCAGTTCTTC. Translation gives CASSQDASLDEQFF.

The V and J genes are TRBV5-1 and TRBJ2-5; 9 positions match TRBD2. The CDR3 totals 15 residues. CDR1 and CDR2 from the germline V gene are SGHRS and YFSETQ. The V and J ends lost 4 bases and 5 bases, in that order; junction bases with no gene match: 9. CDR3 DNA sequence: TGCGCCAGCAGCCCCCAACCGAGCGGGAGGGAGACCCAGTACTTC. Amino acids: CASSPQPSGRETQYF.

V is TRBV12-3 or TRBV12-4 and J is TRBJ1-2; TRBD1 agrees at 9 bases. The CDR3 is 12 amino acids. Germline trimming cut 8 bases from V and 2 bases from J; bases unmatched to any gene: 0. CDR3 nucleotides: TGTGCCAGCGGACAGGGGAACTATGGCTACACCTTC. It yields the protein CASGQGNYGYTF.

The chain carries TRBV2 and TRBJ2-7; D is perhaps TRBD1 or TRBD2 (5 bases each). CDR3 length: 12 amino acids. Germline V gene sequence: CDR1 SNHLY, CDR2 FYNNEI. With 7 bases removed from V and 7 bases from J, the gap between germline ends came to 14 bases. The CDR3 nucleotides are TGTGCCAGCACCGAGGGGCGAAGTGAGCAGTACTTC. Its protein is CASTEGRSEQYF.